Shown below are 19 T cell receptor beta chains from a single sample sequenced in a study of Graves' ophthalmopathy and Graves' hyperthyroidism. As the template, RNA transcripts were used to amplify TCR beta CDR3 regions. The workflow started with a first-round RT-PCR run with HTBI primers and then moved on to a second-round multiplex PCR. MiXCR, applied by TCRdb to the multiplex PCR reads, yields one record per CDR3 protein. The sample holds approximately 410,000 distinct CDR3 sequences, about 16% seen once. The sample taken for sequencing was peripheral blood. The receptors were gathered from a woman aged 18-30 years with stable Graves' hyperthyroidism.

This clonotype was counted at least ten times. V is TRBV10-3 and J is TRBJ1-1; 7 positions match TRBD1. This CDR3 has 14 residues. With 6 bases clipped from V and 5 bases from J, the junction kept 9 bases outside the gene matches. Looked up from germline, CDR1 is ENHRY and CDR2 is SYGVKD. CDR3 DNA: TGTGCCATCAGGCCTCAGGGGGAGGTTACTGAAGCTTTCTTT. Translating it yields CAIRPQGEVTEAFF.

The gene calls are TRBV5-1 and TRBJ1-1; 8 bases are shared with TRBD1. Germline CDR1 SGHRS, CDR2 YFSETQ. V lost 6 bases and J lost 1; bases outside the gene matches: 8. This CDR3 region has 15 residues. CDR3 region: CASNLGQGANTEAFF. Here the CDR3 DNA reads TGCGCCAGCAACCTAGGACAGGGCGCGAACACTGAAGCTTTCTTT.

This clonotype has ten or more counts. The chain couples TRBV11-2 to TRBJ2-7; 11 bases align to TRBD2. Germline values: CDR1 SGHAT, CDR2 FQNNGV. Trimming took 1 base from V and 7 from J; bases not matched to a gene: 15. The CDR3 is 18 residues long. The CDR3 protein is CASSLGPPTSGGSKEQYF. CDR3 coding DNA: TGTGCCAGCAGCTTAGGTCCCCCAACTAGCGGGGGCTCCAAAGAGCAGTACTTC.

This clonotype was recorded at least ten times. The J gene is TRBJ1-5, the V gene TRBV2, with D perhaps TRBD1 (6 bases). From germline, CDR1 is SNHLY and CDR2 FYNNEI. This CDR3 has 15 amino acids. With 6 bases removed from V and 0 bases from J, the gap between germline ends came to 12 bases. CDR3: CASSARGDSNQPQHF. CDR3 DNA: TGTGCCAGCAGCGCAAGGGGGGATAGCAATCAGCCCCAGCATTTT.

This clonotype was seen repeatedly, ten times or more. J is TRBJ1-1 and V is TRBV7-3; D is unclear. Germline V gene sequence: CDR1 SGHTA, CDR2 FQGTGA. V lost 0 bases and J 0 bases, leaving 11 bases between the germline ends. The CDR3 spans 16 residues. The DNA of the CDR3 is TGTGCCAGCAGCTTAACAGGAAACTCCATGAACACTGAAGCTTTCTTT. This sequence encodes CASSLTGNSMNTEAFF.

This clonotype was detected many times. J is TRBJ2-7 and V is TRBV5-5; D remains ambiguous. The CDR3 contains 11 residues. V was cut by 2 bases and J by 6 bases, with 6 bases left in between. Germline V gene lookup returns CDR1 SGHKS and CDR2 YYEKEE (reference sequence). CDR3 coding DNA: TGTGCCAGCAGCTTTAGAGCCGAGCAGTACTTC. This gives the protein CASSFRAEQYF.

The V gene is TRBV6-5, the J gene TRBJ2-3; 7 bases agree with TRBD1. This CDR3 region has 16 residues. Trimming removed 6 bases from V and 1 base from J; junction bases left unmatched: 10. Germline CDR1 MNHEY, CDR2 SVGAGI. The CDR3, as DNA: TGTGCCAGCAGCCCCGGGACAGTTGAGGGCACAGATACGCAGTATTTT. Translated: CASSPGTVEGTDTQYF.

This clonotype was detected only a few times. A read error is possible here, since a much larger clone lies one base away. The rearrangement joins TRBV7-3 to TRBJ1-1; TRBD1 might be the D (6 bases). Germline V gives CDR1 SGHTA, CDR2 FQGTGA. This CDR3 has 14 residues. DNA of the CDR3: TGTGCCAGCAGCTCGGACAGCCTGAACACTGAAGCTTGCTTT. The encoded protein is CASSSDSLNTEACF.

This sequence joins TRBV5-4 and TRBJ2-2, with a weak D call TRBD2 (6 bases). The CDR3 length is 16 residues. V lost 4 bases and J 0 bases, leaving 13 bases between the germline ends. CDR1 SGHNT and CDR2 YYREEE come from the germline V gene (reference sequence). This CDR3 is CASSPQTGANTGELFF. CDR3 nucleotides: TGTGCCAGCAGCCCTCAGACGGGAGCGAACACCGGGGAGCTGTTTTTT. The full variable domain, completed using reference TRBV5-4 and TRBJ2-2, is ETGVTQSPTHLIKTRGQQVTLRCSSQSGHNTVSWYQQALGQGPQFIFQYYREEENGRGNFPPRFSGLQFPNYSSELNVNALELDDSALYLCASSPQTGANTGELFFGEGSRLTVL.

This clonotype was recorded many times. The chain uses TRBV9 and TRBJ1-1; the D is unclear. Looked up from germline, CDR1 is SGDLS and CDR2 is YYNGEE. The V end lost 4 bases, the J end lost 2 bases, and 12 bases lay between the germline ends. The CDR3 contains 14 residues. The CDR3 nucleotides are TGTGCCAGCAGCCCCTTGACTGGAAACACTGAAGCTTTCTTT. It yields the protein CASSPLTGNTEAFF.

This clonotype was observed many times. The J gene is TRBJ2-7, the V gene TRBV20-1, with 7 positions matching TRBD2. CDR1 is DFQATT and CDR2 is SNEGSKA in the germline V gene (reference sequence). V dropped 6 bases and J dropped 7; count of bases not matched to a gene: 9. CDR3 length equals 12 residues. CDR3 DNA: TGCAGTGCACATTTAGCGGGCGTGGAGCAGTACTTC. The encoded protein is CSAHLAGVEQYF.

Note on this clonotype: Sequence at one end of the junction differs from germline and may be a read error. The chain employs TRBV9 and TRBJ2-2, with 7 bases lining up with TRBD1. This CDR3 spans 17 amino acids. Germline V lookup: CDR1 SGDLS, CDR2 YYNGEE. The CDR3 is CASSVGVGQVNIGELFF. In DNA, the CDR3 is TGTGCCAGCAGCGTAGGGGTAGGACAGGTGAACATCGGGGAGCTGTTTTTT.

This clonotype was seen many times. The chain combines TRBV2 with TRBJ1-2, with TRBD1 identical over 7 bases. V lost 6 bases, J lost 5 bases, and 12 bases stayed unmatched. Germline V gene sequence: CDR1 SNHLY, CDR2 FYNNEI. This CDR3 has 15 amino acids. The CDR3, as DNA: TGTGCCAGCAGCGGAGACAGGGCGGGGGGATATGGCTACACCTTC. Amino acid sequence: CASSGDRAGGYGYTF.

This clonotype was counted only a few times. This chain connects TRBV29-1 to TRBJ2-7; D ambiguous. The V gene lost 3 bases and the J gene lost 5 bases, with 14 bases spanning the gap. Germline CDR1 and CDR2: SQVTM and ANQGSEA. The length of the CDR3 is 13 residues. Written as DNA, the CDR3 is TGCAGCGTTGACAGATATGGCCCCCACGAGCAGTACTTC. Amino acid sequence: CSVDRYGPHEQYF.

Ten or more counts support this clonotype. The chain carries TRBV6-5 and TRBJ1-2; tentatively, D is TRBD1 (5 bases). Looked up from germline, CDR1 is MNHEY and CDR2 is SVGAGI. The CDR3 loop spans 14 amino acids. V was shortened by 7 bases and J by 3 bases, with 15 bases between the two germline ends. CDR3 in DNA: TGTGCCAGCACGGGGGGGGAGTATGACTATGGCTACACCTTC. Translating it yields CASTGGEYDYGYTF.

This clonotype was recorded at least ten times. The CDR3 DNA reads TGTGCCAGCAGCTTATTGGCGGCAGATAATTCACCCCTCCACTTT. Amino acid sequence: CASSLLAADNSPLHF. The genes are TRBV11-1 and TRBJ1-6; no clear D gene. The CDR3 runs to 15 residues. The V and J ends lost 2 bases and 5 bases respectively, with 10 bases between them. Germline V gene sequence: CDR1 SGHAT, CDR2 FQDESV (reference sequence).

The table lists this clonotype with many counts. No DNA is shown, since the ends of the CDR3 on it are uncertain; the CDR3 is the one TCRdb lists. The gene calls are TRBV27 and TRBJ1-1. Per germline, CDR1 MNHEY and CDR2 SMNVEV (reference sequence). The CDR3 is 15 residues long, ends included. The CDR3 sequence: CASSFLETVNTEAFF.

The J gene is TRBJ1-5, the V gene TRBV19, with D possibly TRBD1 on 6 matching bases. CDR3 length: 15 amino acids. Trimming took off 6 bases at V and 4 bases at J, with 16 bases between the two ends. The germline CDR1 and CDR2 sequences are LNHDA and SQIVND (reference sequence). CDR3 in amino acids: CASSLARGPNQPQHF. In DNA form, the CDR3 reads TGTGCCAGTAGCCTTGCCCGGGGGCCAAATCAGCCCCAGCATTTT.

This clonotype was detected ten times or more. The chain combines TRBV24-1 with TRBJ2-5; 7 bases match TRBD2. CDR1 is KGHDR, CDR2 SFDVKD, per germline. This CDR3 spans 15 amino acids. V dropped 2 bases and J dropped 1; count of bases not matched to a gene: 3. The CDR3 sequence is CATSDSTSPQETQYF. Here the CDR3 DNA reads TGTGCCACCAGTGATTCGACTAGCCCCCAAGAGACCCAGTACTTC.